This entry is about one T cell receptor (beta chain). This record belongs to a study of cytomegalovirus exposure and HLA in healthy donors. PCR employed 60 Vbeta and 13 Jbeta primers. Clones were read by immunoSEQ multiplex PCR, and TCRdb kept only the in-frame ones, dropping some. The repertoire includes some 200,000 clones, roughly four fifths of them detected once, and approximately 2.5% sits in the top ten. The CDR3 loop spans 16 amino acids. J was trimmed by 0 bases and V by 2 bases; bases with no gene match: 6. Germline V gene lookup returns CDR1 SGHDN and CDR2 FVKESK. The clonotype was recovered from a woman between 40 and 50 years old in good health and CMV-seronegative. The chain recombines TRBV14 with TRBJ2-5; 7 nucleotides agree with TRBD1. Sequenced input: PBMCs. CDR3 coding DNA: TGTGCCAGCAGCCAACTGACAGGGTGGAACCAAGAGACCCAGTACTTC. Protein sequence: CASSQLTGWNQETQYF.